This TCR beta chain comes out of a study of pediatric ulcerative colitis. Germline V gene sequence: CDR1 SEHNR, CDR2 FQNEAQ (reference sequence). CDR3 length: 17 residues. J was trimmed by 3 bases and V by 1 base; bases with no gene match: 8. Clones were sequenced by immunoSEQ multiplex PCR, and TCRdb holds only the in-frame ones, with some missing. The table has approximately 32,000 clones, roughly four fifths seen once. The sequencing input was blood. The V and J genes are TRBV7-9 and TRBJ2-7, with TRBD1 identical over 11 bases. The clonotype comes from a boy aged 10-17 years with severe ulcerative colitis. This CDR3 is CASSLGSGTGGFYEQYF. The CDR3 DNA sequence: TGTGCCAGCAGCTTAGGAAGCGGGACAGGGGGTTTCTACGAGCAGTACTTC.